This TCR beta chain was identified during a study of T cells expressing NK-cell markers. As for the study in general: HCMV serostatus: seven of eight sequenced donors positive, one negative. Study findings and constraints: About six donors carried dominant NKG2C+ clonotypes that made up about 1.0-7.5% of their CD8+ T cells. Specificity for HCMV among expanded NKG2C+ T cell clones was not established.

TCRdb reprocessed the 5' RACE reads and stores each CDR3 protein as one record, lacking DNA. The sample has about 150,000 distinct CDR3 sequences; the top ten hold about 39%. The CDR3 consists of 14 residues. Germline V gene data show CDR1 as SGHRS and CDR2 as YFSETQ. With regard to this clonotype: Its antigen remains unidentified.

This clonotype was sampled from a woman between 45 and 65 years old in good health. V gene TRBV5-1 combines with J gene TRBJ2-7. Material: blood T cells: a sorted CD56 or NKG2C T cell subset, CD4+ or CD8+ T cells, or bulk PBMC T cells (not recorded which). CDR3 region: CASSLDRGYYEQYF.